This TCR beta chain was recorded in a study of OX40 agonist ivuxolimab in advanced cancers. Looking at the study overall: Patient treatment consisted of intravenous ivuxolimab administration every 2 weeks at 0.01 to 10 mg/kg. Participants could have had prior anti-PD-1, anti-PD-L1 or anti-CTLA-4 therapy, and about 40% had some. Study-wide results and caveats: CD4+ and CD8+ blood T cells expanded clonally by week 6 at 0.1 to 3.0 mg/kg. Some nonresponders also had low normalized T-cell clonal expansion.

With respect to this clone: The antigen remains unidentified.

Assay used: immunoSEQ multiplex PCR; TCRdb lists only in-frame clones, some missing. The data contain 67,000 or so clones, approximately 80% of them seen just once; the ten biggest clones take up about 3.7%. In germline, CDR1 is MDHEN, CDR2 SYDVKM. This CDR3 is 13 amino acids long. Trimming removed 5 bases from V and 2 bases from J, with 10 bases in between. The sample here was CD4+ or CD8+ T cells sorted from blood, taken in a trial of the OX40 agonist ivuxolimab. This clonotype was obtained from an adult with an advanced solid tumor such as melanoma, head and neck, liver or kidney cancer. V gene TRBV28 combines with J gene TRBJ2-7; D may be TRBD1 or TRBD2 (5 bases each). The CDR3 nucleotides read TGTGCCAGCAGTATACCGGGGCCCTACGAGCAGTACTTC. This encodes CASSIPGPYEQYF. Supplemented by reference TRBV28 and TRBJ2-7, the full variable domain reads DVKVTQSSRYLVKRTGEKVFLECVQDMDHENMFWYRQDPGLGLRLIYFSYDVKMKEKGDIPEGYSVSREKKERFSLILESASTNQTSMYLCASSIPGPYEQYFGPGTRLTVT.